These 24 T cell receptor beta chains originate from one sample sequenced in a study of cytomegalovirus exposure and HLA in healthy donors. The PCR used 60 Vbeta and 13 Jbeta primers. Generated by immunoSEQ multiplex PCR, the TCRdb table keeps only in-frame clones and is missing some. Among some 160,000 clones listed, more than 60% were seen once. The source material was PBMCs. Source of these receptors: a woman aged 40 to 50 in good health and CMV-seropositive.

J is TRBJ2-2 and V is TRBV28; 12 bases line up with TRBD1. Germline assignment: CDR1 MDHEN and CDR2 SYDVKM. CDR3 size: 13 residues. V lost 10 bases to trimming and J lost 7 bases; unmatched junction nucleotides: 4. The CDR3 DNA reads as TGTGCCATGAGGGACAGGGGGCGCGGGGAGCTGTTTTTT. It specifies CAMRDRGRGELFF.

This rearrangement joins TRBV30 to TRBJ2-1, with 8 bases identical to TRBD1. There are 15 residues in the CDR3. Germline CDR1 GTSNPN, CDR2 SVGIG (reference sequence). Unmatched junction bases numbered 8, after V lost 0 bases and J lost 7 bases. DNA for the CDR3: TGTGCCTGGAGTGTCGGACAGGGCCAGAGGAATGAGCAGTTCTTC. It encodes CAWSVGQGQRNEQFF. The full variable domain, with the rest looked up from reference TRBV30 and TRBJ2-1, is SQTIHQWPATLVQPVGSPLSLECTVEGTSNPNLYWYRQAAGRGLQLLFYSVGIGQISSEVPQNLSASRPQDRQFILSSKKLLLSDSGFYLCAWSVGQGQRNEQFFGPGTRLTVL.

In DNA, the CDR3 is TGCGCCAGCAGCTTGAAACGGGGGGGAGGAGAGACCCAGTACTTC. Amino acids: CASSLKRGGGETQYF. This chain joins TRBV5-1 and TRBJ2-5, with 8 bases identical to TRBD2. Germline V gives CDR1 SGHRS, CDR2 YFSETQ. V shed 1 base, J shed 4 bases, and the junction held 6 bases outside the gene matches. The CDR3 extends over 15 amino acids.

V gene TRBV15 combines with J gene TRBJ1-4; possible D gene TRBD1, 5 bases. Deletions cut 5 bases from V and 11 bases from J, with 18 bases between. Germline V CDR1 and CDR2: LNHNV, YYDKDF (reference sequence). The CDR3 extends over 14 amino acids. The CDR3 protein is CATSRSAVGGKLFF. The DNA of the CDR3 is TGTGCCACCAGCCGTTCCGCCGTGGGGGGGAAACTGTTTTTT.

The chain combines TRBV28 with TRBJ1-2; TRBD1 agrees at 8 bases. This CDR3 spans 14 amino acids. CDR1 is MDHEN, CDR2 SYDVKM, per germline. V gave up 6 bases and J gave up 8 bases; unmatched junction bases: 11. In nucleotides, the CDR3 is TGTGCCAGCAGCTCGACAGGGGAGACGGGAGGCTACACCTTC. Protein: CASSSTGETGGYTF.

This clone has just one count. The genes are TRBV7-2 and TRBJ2-5; D is possibly TRBD2 (7 bases). The V end was cut by 5 bases, the J end by 4 bases, with 11 bases between. This CDR3 is built from 13 residues. CDR1 is SGHTA and CDR2 is FQGNSA in the germline V gene. The CDR3 DNA reads as TGTGCCAGCAGCGCGGGGGCTTTAGAGACCCAGTACTTC. This sequence encodes CASSAGALETQYF.

The chain carries TRBV11-2 and TRBJ2-7, with unresolved D. This CDR3 has 11 residues. Germline CDR1 and CDR2: SGHAT and FQNNGV. V was shortened by 4 bases and J by 2 bases, with 3 bases between the two germline ends. The CDR3 DNA sequence: TGTGCCAGCAGCTCCGCCTACGAGCAGTACTTC. As protein: CASSSAYEQYF. Supplemented by reference TRBV11-2 and TRBJ2-7, the full variable domain reads EAGVAQSPRYKIIEKRQSVAFWCNPISGHATLYWYQQILGQGPKLLIQFQNNGVVDDSQLPKDRFSAERLKGVDSTLKIQPAKLEDSAVYLCASSSAYEQYFGPGTRLTVT.

V usage is TRBV4-1 and J usage is TRBJ1-1; no definite D call. V was pared by 0 bases and J by 5 bases, with 13 bases between. CDR1 and CDR2 from the germline V gene are MGHRA and YSYEKL. The CDR3 has 15 residues. The CDR3 region has the DNA TGCGCCAGCAGCCAAGATCTAGGCAAGAGGACTGAAGCTTTCTTT. Translation gives CASSQDLGKRTEAFF.

This clone was seen only a few times. V gene TRBV5-1 combines with J gene TRBJ1-1; tentatively, D is TRBD1 (5 bases). This CDR3 comprises 16 residues. CDR1 SGHRS and CDR2 YFSETQ come from the germline V gene. V lost 1 base and J lost 0, with 13 bases in between. The CDR3 sequence is CASSLYGRAMNTEAFF. CDR3 bases: TGCGCCAGCAGCTTGTATGGCAGGGCGATGAACACTGAAGCTTTCTTT.

The gene calls are TRBV30 and TRBJ2-5; maybe TRBD1 (6 bases). The V gene's germline CDR1 is GTSNPN and CDR2 SVGIG (reference sequence). V was shortened by 8 bases and J by 5 bases, with 18 bases between the two germline ends. This CDR3 is 13 amino acids long. The CDR3 is CALLQGRWETQYF. Here the CDR3 DNA reads TGTGCCCTATTGCAGGGGCGGTGGGAGACCCAGTACTTC.

This chain connects TRBV2 to TRBJ1-6, with D perhaps matching TRBD1 (6 bases). Trimming removed 7 bases from V and 9 bases from J, with 16 bases in between. Germline V lookup: CDR1 SNHLY, CDR2 FYNNEI. This CDR3 region has 14 residues. CDR3 in amino acids: CASTPRGGLSPLHF. For the CDR3, the DNA is TGTGCCAGCACCCCCCGGGGGGGCCTTTCACCCCTCCACTTT.

The genes are TRBV4-1 and TRBJ1-6; maybe TRBD1 (5 bases). V gave up 1 base and J gave up 8 bases, with 6 bases separating them. Germline CDR1 is MGHRA and CDR2 is YSYEKL. This CDR3 comprises 13 residues. Here the CDR3 reads CASSQARDSPLHF. The CDR3 DNA follows: TGCGCCAGCAGCCAAGCCAGGGATTCACCCCTCCACTTT.

J is TRBJ2-2 and V is TRBV7-2; possible D gene TRBD1, 6 bases. With 7 bases removed from V and 8 bases from J, the gap between germline ends came to 20 bases. The CDR3 extends over 15 amino acids. CDR1 and CDR2 (germline): SGHTA, FQGNSA. CDR3 in amino acids: CASTRSGGASGELFF. The CDR3 nucleotides read TGTGCCAGCACCCGCAGTGGGGGCGCATCGGGGGAGCTGTTTTTT.

The chain couples TRBV5-6 to TRBJ2-5; perhaps TRBD1 as D (6 bases). Trimming removed 2 bases from V and 5 bases from J, with 13 bases in between. This CDR3 spans 14 amino acids. The germline CDR1 and CDR2 sequences are SGHDT and YYEEEE. This CDR3 reads CASSFGGAEETQYF. The CDR3 bases are TGTGCCAGCAGCTTTGGGGGCGCGGAGGAGACCCAGTACTTC. Full variable domain (outside the CDR3, taken from reference TRBV5-6 and TRBJ2-5): DAGVTQSPTHLIKTRGQQVTLRCSPKSGHDTVSWYQQALGQGPQFIFQYYEEEERQRGNFPDRFSGHQFPNYSSELNVNALLLGDSALYLCASSFGGAEETQYFGPGTRLLVL.

The chain is built from TRBV9 and TRBJ2-1, with 8 bases that match TRBD1. The CDR3 runs 15 residues. Trimming removed 3 bases from V and 3 bases from J; junction bases left unmatched: 5. Germline lookup yields CDR1 SGDLS and CDR2 YYNGEE. CDR3 amino acids: CASSGGQGFYNEQFF. In DNA, the CDR3 is TGTGCCAGCAGCGGAGGACAGGGTTTCTACAATGAGCAGTTCTTC.

This chain uses TRBV11-3 with TRBJ1-1; no clear D. V shed 1 base and J shed 0 bases, with 3 bases lying between them. Germline V gene lookup returns CDR1 SGHNT and CDR2 YENEEA. The CDR3 totals 13 residues. CDR3 nucleotide sequence: TGTGCCAGCAGCTTAGCGGTGAACACTGAAGCTTTCTTT. This translates into CASSLAVNTEAFF.

V gene TRBV11-2 combines with J gene TRBJ1-1; D gene unclear. Trimming stripped 0 bases from V and 4 bases from J, with 6 bases between. Germline CDR1 SGHAT, CDR2 FQNNGV. This CDR3 contains 13 residues. DNA of the CDR3: TGTGCCAGCAGCTTAGACCGGGGCACTGAAGCTTTCTTT. Translated: CASSLDRGTEAFF.

This rearrangement joins TRBV9 to TRBJ2-2, with 11 bases matching TRBD2. CDR1 and CDR2 from the germline V gene are SGDLS and YYNGEE. Trimming at V came to 3 bases and at J to 2 bases, leaving 6 bases not matched to a gene. This CDR3 comprises 17 residues. In DNA form, the CDR3 reads TGTGCCAGCAGCGCCACTAGCGGGGGCCTAAACACCGGGGAGCTGTTTTTT. It encodes CASSATSGGLNTGELFF.

The chain uses TRBV4-3 and TRBJ2-7, with D possibly matching TRBD2 (5 bases). Germline assignment: CDR1 LGHNA and CDR2 YSLEER. V was pared by 1 base and J by 7 bases, with 14 bases between. The CDR3 is 14 residues long. CDR3 DNA sequence: TGCGCCAGCAGCCAAGTCCTGGGTTCGGGAGAGCAGTACTTC. Its translation: CASSQVLGSGEQYF.

The chain joins TRBV5-6 to TRBJ1-3, with TRBD1 matching 7 bases. Trimming cost V 2 bases and J 0 bases; bases outside gene matches: 2. The germline V gene has CDR1 SGHDT and CDR2 YYEEEE. The CDR3 is 15 amino acids. Here the CDR3 DNA reads TGTGCCAGCAGCTTCGGGACAGCCTCTGGAAACACCATATATTTT. It is translated as CASSFGTASGNTIYF.

The rearrangement links TRBV12-2 to TRBJ1-5; no check of the table's D call, TRBD1, against the DNA was made. TRBV12-2 is recorded as a pseudogene. This CDR3 is 18 amino acids long. CDR3: CASRSLDRNLYSNQPQHF. CDR3 bases: TGTGCAAGTCGGAGCCTGGACAGGAACCTTTATAGCAATCAGCCCCAGCATTTT.

The CDR3 DNA is TGTGCCAGCATCCCGCGGGGGGGCCTCCTCGAGCAGTACTTC. Encoded protein: CASIPRGGLLEQYF. V and J are TRBV28 and TRBJ2-7; TRBD2 matches at 9 bases. With 7 bases clipped from V and 6 bases from J, the junction kept 10 bases outside the gene matches. Germline lookup yields CDR1 MDHEN and CDR2 SYDVKM. This CDR3 has 14 residues.

The chain carries TRBV9 and TRBJ1-2; 7 bases are shared with TRBD1. V was pared by 0 bases and J by 6 bases, with 2 bases of the junction left unmatched. CDR1 and CDR2 from the germline V gene are SGDLS and YYNGEE. The CDR3 covers 13 residues. The CDR3 loop reads CASSVVGGHGYTF. CDR3 bases: TGTGCCAGCAGCGTAGTAGGGGGCCATGGCTACACCTTC.

This clone was observed a few times. The V and J genes are TRBV7-8 and TRBJ2-3, with 12 positions matching TRBD2. Trimming took 4 bases from V and 2 from J; bases not matched to a gene: 4. The CDR3 sequence is 16 residues long. Germline lookup yields CDR1 SGHVS and CDR2 FQNEAQ. Here the CDR3 DNA reads TGTGCCAGCAGCTCAGGACTAGCGGGGACCACAGATACGCAGTATTTT. This sequence encodes CASSSGLAGTTDTQYF.